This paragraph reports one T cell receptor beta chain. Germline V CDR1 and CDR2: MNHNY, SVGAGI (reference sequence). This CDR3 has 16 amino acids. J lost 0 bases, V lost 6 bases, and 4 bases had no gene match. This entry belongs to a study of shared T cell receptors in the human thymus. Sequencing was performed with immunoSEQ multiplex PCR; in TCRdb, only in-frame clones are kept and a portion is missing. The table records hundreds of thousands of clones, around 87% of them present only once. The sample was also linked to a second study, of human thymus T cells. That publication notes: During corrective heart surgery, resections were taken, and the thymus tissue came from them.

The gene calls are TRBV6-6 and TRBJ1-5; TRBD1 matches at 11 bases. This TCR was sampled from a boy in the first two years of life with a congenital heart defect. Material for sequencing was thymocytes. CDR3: CASREGQGDSNQPQHF. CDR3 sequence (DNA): TGTGCCAGCAGGGAGGGACAGGGGGATAGCAATCAGCCCCAGCATTTT.